This is a list of T cell receptor beta chains from one sample in a study of CD8+CD57+ T cells in acquired aplastic anemia. A single record per CDR3 protein comes from TCRdb applying MiXCR to the reads. The sample carries 98,000 or so distinct CDR3 sequences, approximately 49% recorded once. What was sequenced was sorted CD4+, CD8+, or CD8+CD57+ T cells (not recorded which) from PBMCs. The receptors were gathered from a human donor in good health, serving as a control. CDR3s include the opening cysteine and the closing phenylalanine or tryptophan. The D gene is left open where the match is weak. Clone size is given for some rows only: seen once, a few or many times, or a class if the clone is expanded.

j_call clone_size d_call v_call cdr3_nt cdr3_aa
TRBJ1-2 many - TRBV9 TGTGCCAGCGGTCAGGGGATTTCTAACTATGGCTACACCTTC CASGQGISNYGYTF
TRBJ1-6 - - TRBV6-2/TRBV6-3 TGTGCCAGCAGTTACGATGGTTGGTATTCACCCCTCCACTTT CASSYDGWYSPLHF
TRBJ2-3 once - TRBV24-1 TGTGCCACCAGTGACCGGCGGAGGAGCGGGAGCACAGATACGCAGTATTTT CATSDRRRSGSTDTQYF
TRBJ1-1 - TRBD1 TRBV9 TGTGCCAGCAGACCAGGGACAGCCTACACTGAAGCTTTCTTT CASRPGTAYTEAFF
TRBJ1-1 many - TRBV6-5 TGTGCCAGCAGAGGAGGGGGTATGAACACTGAAGCTTTCTTT CASRGGGMNTEAFF
TRBJ1-1 many - TRBV30 TGTGCCTGGAGTTTACAGGGTGAAGCTTTCTTT CAWSLQGEAFF
TRBJ1-2 few - TRBV2 TGTGCCAGCAGTTTAAACCCGCCGGGGGGCTACACCTTC CASSLNPPGGYTF
TRBJ1-6 - TRBD1 TRBV19 TGTGCCAGTAGTGGGGCGACAGGGACCAATTCACCCCTCCACTTT CASSGATGTNSPLHF
TRBJ1-1 many - TRBV6-2/TRBV6-3 TGTGCCAGCAGCGTGGGGTTCGGTGTCACTGAAGCTTTCTTT CASSVGFGVTEAFF
TRBJ2-1 few TRBD2 TRBV19 TGTGCCAGTAGTAGGGGGACTACGAATGAGCAGTTCTTC CASSRGTTNEQFF
TRBJ2-1 once - TRBV2 TGTGCCAGCAGTGAGGGGGGCCCCCACAATGAGCAGTTCTTC CASSEGGPHNEQFF